This T cell receptor beta chain was recorded in a study of cytomegalovirus exposure and HLA in healthy donors. On this clone itself: The target antigen is unknown.

Whole-study findings and limits: Beyond CMV serostatus, there was no information to go on about immune exposure. At a 0.05 false discovery rate, a later analysis found around 17,000 TCR beta sequences to be associated with HLA alleles.

Primers for the PCR totalled 60 Vbeta and 13 Jbeta. Generated by immunoSEQ multiplex PCR, the TCRdb table keeps only in-frame clones and is missing some. The data show about 50,000 clones, and the top ten clones hold roughly 0.99%. Source material: PBMCs. The TCR comes from a woman aged 40 to 50 in good health and CMV-seronegative.

The CDR3 sequence is CASRLDRLAGGEVTDTQYF. Written as DNA, the CDR3 is TGTGCCAGCAGACTCGACAGACTAGCGGGCGGTGAAGTCACAGATACGCAGTATTTT. The gene calls are TRBV2 and TRBJ2-3; 10 bases fit TRBD2. This CDR3 region has 19 residues. Germline loops: CDR1 SNHLY, CDR2 FYNNEI. V dropped 6 bases and J dropped 2; count of bases not matched to a gene: 17.